The entry below gives a single T cell receptor (beta chain) sequence along with its context. This entry comes from a study of T cells in Graves' hyperthyroidism and ophthalmopathy. Trimming cost V 5 bases and J 8 bases; bases outside gene matches: 8. The CDR3 is 15 amino acids. Germline V CDR1 and CDR2: SGDLS, YYNGEE. Authors of the study amplified TCR beta CDR3 regions from RNA transcripts. When the TCR CDR3 underwent first-round RT-PCR, the HTBI primer set was used. TCRdb re-called the multiplex PCR reads through MiXCR, storing one row per CDR3 protein. This repertoire shows about 640,000 distinct CDR3 sequences, roughly 45% found once; its top ten account for 6.5% to 9%.

What was sequenced was peripheral blood or thyroid tissue (not recorded which). This TCR was sampled from an adult man with Graves' disease, either hyperthyroidism or ophthalmopathy (not recorded which). This chain links TRBV9 with TRBJ1-4; 11 bases line up with TRBD1. The DNA of the CDR3 is TGTGCCAGCAGTACCAGGACAGGGGGCAGCGAAAAACTGTTTTTT. It is translated as CASSTRTGGSEKLFF. Variable domain in full (rest from reference TRBV9 and TRBJ1-4): DSGVTQTPKHLITATGQRVTLRCSPRSGDLSVYWYQQSLDQGLQFLIQYYNGEERAKGNILERFSAQQFPDLHSELNLSSLELGDSALYFCASSTRTGGSEKLFFGSGTQLSVL.